This is a list of T cell receptor beta chains from one sample in a study of T cell responses to AZD1222 COVID-19 vaccine. Assay used: immunoSEQ multiplex PCR; TCRdb lists only in-frame clones, some missing. This sample has about 130,000 clones, with around 93% found just once. The material was peripheral blood, obtained 28 days after the second AZD1222 dose. The receptors were sampled from an adult who received the AZD1222 COVID-19 vaccine. The conserved cysteine and the conserved F or W are not part of the CDR3 here.

>TRBJ1-2|TRBV7-9
ASSLGSLYGYT
>TRBJ2-7|TRBV11-3
ASSSRDAHPYEQY
>TRBJ2-5|TRBV11-2
ASSRRGSRAETQY
>TRBJ2-3|TRBV29-1
SGALAGSTDTQY
>TRBJ2-7|TRBV6-5
ASQGGVAYEQY
>TRBJ1-1|TRBV11-3
ASSSRDLNTEAF
>TRBJ1-1|TRBV12-3/TRBV12-4
ASSSDANTEAF
>TRBJ2-7|TRBV11-2
ASSFSYEQY
>TRBJ2-1|TRBV11-3
ASSSRGNEQF
>TRBJ2-2|TRBV3-1/TRBV3-2
ASSQYGGDTGELF
>TRBJ1-5|TRBV2
ATTQGANLYSNQPQH
>TRBJ1-5|TRBV6-5
ASTGFVHSNQPQH
>TRBJ1-4|TRBV28
ASSPLSGGGEKLF
>TRBJ1-6|TRBV27
ASSLWGDSPLH
>TRBJ2-2|TRBV5-1
ASSLNTGELF
>TRBJ2-1|TRBV28
ASSLAGGTYNEQF
>TRBJ1-1|TRBV7-2
ASNSQRNTEAF
>TRBJ1-1|TRBV29-1
SVVVRGENTEAF
>TRBJ1-1|TRBV12-5
ASGLVYQGLGTEAF
>TRBJ1-5|TRBV6-5
ASLGGAANQPQH
>TRBJ1-1|TRBV7-8
ASSLGLRGSSAEAF
>TRBJ1-6|TRBV19
ASSRGRDRTNSPLH
>TRBJ1-4|TRBV27
ASSMTQTGKLF
>TRBJ1-1|TRBV30
AWNPGQGSRNTEAF
>TRBJ1-1|TRBV11-3
ASSFGTGRNTEAF
>TRBJ1-3|TRBV9
ASSVDGTHSGNTIY
>TRBJ2-5|TRBV5-4
ASSLGRQETQY
>TRBJ1-2|TRBV7-2
ASSLGSGDRPNYGYT
>TRBJ1-6|TRBV28
ASSPRVPRGDSPLH
>TRBJ2-1|TRBV11-3
ASSPRTASAYNEQF
>TRBJ2-2|TRBV14
ASSRSGGFVTGELF
>TRBJ2-2|TRBV2
ASSFRTGRVVNTGELF
>TRBJ1-2|TRBV12-3/TRBV12-4
ASSFLGGGGYT
>TRBJ1-2|TRBV9
ASSVAQGDGYT
>TRBJ1-2|TRBV24-1
ATSAGTGGYT
>TRBJ2-2|TRBV2
ASITGTVNTGELF
>TRBJ1-1|TRBV7-3
ASSPGHMNTEAF
>TRBJ2-1|TRBV27
ASSLGGTSGGNEQF
>TRBJ2-2|TRBV9
ASSAFSGGGSGELF
>TRBJ2-7|TRBV7-9
ASSAIAGGSYEQY
>TRBJ2-6|TRBV18
ASSEQTGANVLT
>TRBJ2-7|TRBV6-6
ASSYSPGAYEQY